The 7 T cell receptor beta chains below come from one sample, sequenced in a study of Ad26.COV2.S vaccination and SARS-CoV-2 variants. Treatment indicated: 15 to 20 received Ad26.COV2.S at low or high dose, single or two shots; 5 received placebo; per-sample allocation not given. Specimens were obtained on day 63 following the first vaccine or placebo injection. Clones were sequenced by immunoSEQ multiplex PCR, and TCRdb holds only the in-frame ones, with some missing. The sample has 450,000 to 550,000 clones, about 91% seen once. The sample in question was peripheral blood, obtained in a trial of Ad26.COV2.S vaccine versus placebo. Receptors originate from a person between 18 and 60 years old who received the Ad26.COV2.S COVID-19 vaccine or a placebo.

The chain has TRBV7-9 and TRBJ2-7; D perhaps matches TRBD1 (6 bases). The length of the CDR3 is 12 residues. V was pared by 9 bases and J by 0 bases, with 9 bases between. Germline-derived CDR1 and CDR2 are SEHNR and FQNEAQ (reference sequence). DNA for the CDR3: TGTGCCAGTGACAGGTGCTCCTACGAGCAGTACGTC. It codes for CASDRCSYEQYV.

This chain uses TRBV10-3 with TRBJ2-3, with 8 bases aligning to TRBD2. The CDR3 is made up of 14 amino acids. CDR1 and CDR2 from the germline V gene are ENHRY and SYGVKD. The trim removed 6 bases at V and 4 bases at J, leaving 6 bases unmatched. CDR3 region: CAIRAGGLSDTQYF. The DNA for the CDR3 is TGTGCCATCAGGGCGGGGGGTCTCTCAGATACGCAGTATTTT.

The J gene is TRBJ2-1, the V gene TRBV5-1, with TRBD2 matching 12 bases. The CDR3 is 14 amino acids. Unmatched junction bases numbered 2, after V lost 4 bases and J lost 6 bases. Germline V gene data show CDR1 as SGHRS and CDR2 as YFSETQ. In DNA form, the CDR3 reads TGCGCCAGCAGCATGACTAGCGGGAGCAATGAGCAGTTCTTC. It is translated as CASSMTSGSNEQFF.

This rearrangement joins TRBV5-1 to TRBJ2-3; TRBD2 might be the D (5 bases). The CDR3 length is 16 residues. V lost 1 base and J lost 11, with 23 bases in between. Germline CDR1 is SGHRS and CDR2 is YFSETQ. This chain's CDR3 is CASSLIWPTRSSRQYF. The CDR3 region has the DNA TGCGCCAGCAGCTTGATCTGGCCAACTAGGTCTTCAAGGCAGTATTTT.

This rearrangement joins TRBV7-3 to TRBJ2-3, with 7 bases fitting TRBD2. With V trimmed by 5 bases and J by 5 bases, 10 bases remained unmatched. Germline values: CDR1 SGHTA, CDR2 FQGTGA. The CDR3 loop spans 15 amino acids. The CDR3 protein is CASSPGTTSGDTQYF. The DNA of the CDR3 is TGTGCCAGCAGCCCTGGGACTACCTCGGGAGATACGCAGTATTTT. The full variable domain, in which reference TRBV7-3 and TRBJ2-3 provide the parts outside the CDR3, is GAGVSQTPSNKVTEKGKYVELRCDPISGHTALYWYRQSLGQGPEFLIYFQGTGAADDSGLPNDRFFAVRPEGSVSTLKIQRTERGDSAVYLCASSPGTTSGDTQYFGPGTRLTVL.

The J gene is TRBJ1-1, the V gene TRBV11-2; 7 positions agree with TRBD1. The CDR3 contains 15 residues. Germline values: CDR1 SGHAT, CDR2 FQNNGV. With 4 bases clipped from V and 3 bases from J, the junction kept 8 bases outside the gene matches. The CDR3 DNA follows: TGTGCCAGCAGCTCATGGACAGGACCCGACACTGAAGCTTTCTTT. This sequence encodes CASSSWTGPDTEAFF.

The rearrangement joins TRBV7-9 to TRBJ1-2, with D tentatively TRBD1 (5 bases). The ends were cut back, 5 bases at V and 7 bases at J, with 17 bases in the middle. The V gene's germline CDR1 is SEHNR and CDR2 FQNEAQ (reference sequence). The CDR3 length is 14 residues. CDR3 in amino acids: CASSLAGGAFGYTF. The CDR3 nucleotides read TGTGCCAGCAGCCTCGCGGGAGGGGCGTTTGGCTACACCTTC.